This TCR beta chain emerged from a study of T-cell reconstitution after alpha-beta-depleted transplantation in children. General study points: Day-60 TCRbeta diversity that was high in some patients was derived from surviving recipient T cells and thymic progenitors. Expanded graft clones numbering several hundred reportedly gave rise to alpha-beta T cells about two months after transplant. One year after transplant, T-cell counts and diversity came mostly from newly produced T cells.

The library targeted TCRbeta and was prepared with unique molecular identifiers. One entry per CDR3 protein, called by TCRdb with MiXCR from the PCR reads. This sample has more than 500,000 distinct CDR3 sequences; around 10% occur once, and the top ten carry around 15%. In its sample, this clonotype was seen a few times. Its antigen is still unknown. CDR1 is SNHLY and CDR2 is FYNNEI in the germline V gene. The V and J ends lost 8 bases and 4 bases respectively, with 15 bases between them. CDR3 length equals 14 residues. The TCR was taken from a female patient aged 2-15 years who had a stem cell transplant for aplastic anemia, so the T cells may come from the graft donor. The chain links TRBV2 to TRBJ2-4, with D perhaps matching TRBD1 (6 bases). The sequencing here drew on PBMCs, mostly from graft donor cells, taken 180 days after TCRalphabeta/CD19-depleted stem cell transplant. CDR3 residues: CASGGRGPKNIQYF. The DNA of the CDR3 is TGTGCCAGCGGGGGCAGGGGCCCGAAAAACATTCAGTACTTC.